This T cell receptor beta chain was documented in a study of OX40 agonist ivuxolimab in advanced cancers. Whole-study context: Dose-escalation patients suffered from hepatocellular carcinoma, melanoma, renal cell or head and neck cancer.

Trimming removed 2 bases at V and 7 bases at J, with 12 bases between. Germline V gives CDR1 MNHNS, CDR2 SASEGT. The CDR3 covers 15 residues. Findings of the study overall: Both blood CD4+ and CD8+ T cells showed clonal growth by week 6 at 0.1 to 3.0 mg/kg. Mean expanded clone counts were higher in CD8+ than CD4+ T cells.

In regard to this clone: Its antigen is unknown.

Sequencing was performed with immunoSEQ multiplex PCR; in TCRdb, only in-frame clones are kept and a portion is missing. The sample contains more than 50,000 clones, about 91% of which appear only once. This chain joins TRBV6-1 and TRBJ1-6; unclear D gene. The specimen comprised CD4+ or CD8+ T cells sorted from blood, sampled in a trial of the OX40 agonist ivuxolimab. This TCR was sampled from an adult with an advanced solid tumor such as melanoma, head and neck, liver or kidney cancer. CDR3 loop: CASSENSSPNSPLHF. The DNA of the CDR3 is TGTGCCAGCAGTGAAAACAGCAGCCCAAATTCACCCCTCCACTTT.